Listed below are T cell receptor beta chains from one sample, sequenced in a study of blood T cell repertoires in COVID-19. Sequencing was performed with immunoSEQ multiplex PCR; in TCRdb, only in-frame clones are kept and a portion is missing. The sample yields about 290,000 clones, nearly 90% seen once. The specimen was peripheral blood. All receptors come from a woman in her twenties or thirties with COVID-19, enrolled during active disease. Each CDR3 is given with its conserved first and last residue. Each record gives: V gene, J gene, CDR3 protein.

v_call: TRBV7-9; j_call: TRBJ2-2; cdr3_aa: CASSLGTAAGLGTGELFF
v_call: TRBV11-2; j_call: TRBJ1-1; cdr3_aa: CASSLVGDTEAFF
v_call: TRBV6-5; j_call: TRBJ2-4; cdr3_aa: CASSYGQAKNIQYF
v_call: TRBV14; j_call: TRBJ2-7; cdr3_aa: CASSHQSQRGAFSYEQYF
v_call: TRBV11-2; j_call: TRBJ2-7; cdr3_aa: CASSLGRRPYEQYF
v_call: TRBV9; j_call: TRBJ1-1; cdr3_aa: CASSSPIRGHLINTEAFF
v_call: TRBV5-1; j_call: TRBJ1-6; cdr3_aa: CASSPGGIDSPLHF
v_call: TRBV7-9; j_call: TRBJ2-7; cdr3_aa: CASSLEHYHEQYF
v_call: TRBV7-8; j_call: TRBJ2-7; cdr3_aa: CASSLAGGTGGEQYF
v_call: TRBV6-1; j_call: TRBJ2-7; cdr3_aa: CASSEGGTGSYEQYF
v_call: TRBV5-1; j_call: TRBJ1-5; cdr3_aa: CASSWTGRDQPQHF
v_call: TRBV5-4; j_call: TRBJ1-1; cdr3_aa: CASSSRVLRNTEAFF
v_call: TRBV28; j_call: TRBJ1-1; cdr3_aa: CASSLLGRKKPEAFF
v_call: TRBV19; j_call: TRBJ1-1; cdr3_aa: CASSSHAGRRAEAFF
v_call: TRBV29-1; j_call: TRBJ1-1; cdr3_aa: CSVEGRAAGEAFF
v_call: TRBV19; j_call: TRBJ1-2; cdr3_aa: CASSISLGHYGYTF
v_call: TRBV7-2; j_call: TRBJ2-7; cdr3_aa: CASSIGVGGGYEQYF
v_call: TRBV6-5; j_call: TRBJ1-4; cdr3_aa: CASSYMRGGDEKLFF
v_call: TRBV6-2/TRBV6-3; j_call: TRBJ1-2; cdr3_aa: CASSYRGAQGYTF
v_call: TRBV28; j_call: TRBJ2-2; cdr3_aa: CASSPRGTNTGELFF
v_call: TRBV2; j_call: TRBJ2-2; cdr3_aa: CASNPKRVAGELFF
v_call: TRBV15; j_call: TRBJ1-6; cdr3_aa: CATSSSGAQNSPLHF
v_call: TRBV19; j_call: TRBJ1-5; cdr3_aa: CASSLMVTGGKPQHF
v_call: TRBV7-9; j_call: TRBJ1-1; cdr3_aa: CAIRGAEAFF
v_call: TRBV5-1; j_call: TRBJ1-1; cdr3_aa: CASSWDTMNTEAFF
v_call: TRBV18; j_call: TRBJ2-3; cdr3_aa: CASSPPAGGRQSTDTQYF
v_call: TRBV5-1; j_call: TRBJ2-1; cdr3_aa: CASSLGLISYNEQFF
v_call: TRBV18; j_call: TRBJ1-1; cdr3_aa: CASSPPNRGGAFF
v_call: TRBV28; j_call: TRBJ1-1; cdr3_aa: CASSVYSSEAFF
v_call: TRBV3-1/TRBV3-2; j_call: TRBJ1-2; cdr3_aa: CASSHRRQRYGYTF
v_call: TRBV28; j_call: TRBJ1-4; cdr3_aa: CASSYTGRKLFF